This record concerns one T cell receptor beta chain sequence. V lost 4 bases, J lost 5 bases, and 14 bases lay in between. Germline values: CDR1 SGHVS, CDR2 FQNEAQ. The CDR3 has 14 amino acids. The data belong to a study of OX40 agonist ivuxolimab in advanced cancers. Sampling times: baseline, cycle 4 day 1, cycle 7 day 1. Assay used: immunoSEQ multiplex PCR; TCRdb lists only in-frame clones, some missing. The sample lists around 69,000 clones, around 90% seen once, with 2.5% to 3% in the top ten. The chain couples TRBV7-8 to TRBJ2-5; D is tentatively TRBD1 or TRBD2 (6 bases each). Sequenced here: CD4+ or CD8+ T cells sorted from blood, sampled in a trial of the OX40 agonist ivuxolimab. This TCR derives from an adult with an advanced solid tumor such as melanoma, head and neck, liver or kidney cancer. The CDR3 DNA sequence: TGTGCCAGCAGCTGGGGGGCAGGGTTGGAGACCCAGTACTTC. It codes for CASSWGAGLETQYF.